This T cell receptor (beta chain) appears in the sequencing data of a study of PD-L1 blockade in urothelial cancer. General study results and limits: Blood TCR clonality below the median before treatment was a predictor of better survival.

About this clone itself: Its target is unknown.

V was shortened by 0 bases and J by 0 bases, with 8 bases between the two germline ends. This CDR3 has 15 residues. The germline V gene has CDR1 MNHEY and CDR2 SVGAGI. Time point here: peripheral blood 6 weeks after treatment start. Sequencing used immunoSEQ multiplex PCR; TCRdb keeps in-frame clones, though not all of them. The table has approximately 44,000 clones, around 90% seen once. The J gene is TRBJ1-1, the V gene TRBV6-5; D not certain. This sequence originates from a man between 65 and 80 years old with urothelial cancer. The specimen was PBMCs, collected around atezolizumab (anti-PD-L1) treatment. In DNA, the CDR3 is TGTGCCAGCAGTTACTCGAAGAACATGAACACTGAAGCTTTCTTT. Its translation is CASSYSKNMNTEAFF.